This T cell receptor (beta chain) was sequenced for a study of shared clonotypes between healthy human individuals. The germline gives CDR1 SEHNR, CDR2 FQNEAQ (reference sequence). The CDR3 runs 14 residues. Trimming stripped 1 base from V and 1 base from J, with 7 bases between. Assay used: immunoSEQ multiplex PCR; TCRdb lists only in-frame clones, some missing. Of around 600,000 clones listed, roughly 98% were seen once; the top ten hold less than 0.35%. CD8 cells regarded as naive lacked CD45RO, were positively chosen for CCR7, and omitted terminally differentiated effector memory CD45RA+ cells. Input material: naive CD8+ T cells sorted from blood. The genes are TRBV7-9 and TRBJ1-1; no clear D gene. The clonotype was recovered from a young man in good health. CDR3 in amino acids: CASSLVAGNTEAFF. The CDR3 DNA reads TGTGCCAGCAGCTTAGTGGCAGGGAACACTGAAGCTTTCTTT.